The 22 T cell receptor beta chains in this list originate from one sample, sequenced in a study of cytomegalovirus exposure and HLA in healthy donors listed by TCRdb under 2017. Library creation used the immunoSEQ multiplex PCR assay. A mixture of 60 forward primers for TCR Vbeta segments and 13 reverse primers for TCR Jbeta segments was used in the multiplex PCR. Here the immuneACCESS table is served through TCRdb, limited to in-frame sequences with V and J called. Missing clones are a known gap in these copies; in checked studies unresolved V genes cover under half, and the rest lacks a known reason. This sample has under 150,000 clones in its table, and roughly three quarters of those were observed once. The ten top clones hold around 2.9% of the sample. Sequencing was done on a sample of PBMCs. The receptor source for this set is a man aged 25 to 40 in good health and CMV-seronegative.

This sequence joins TRBV5-4 and TRBJ2-2; D is ambiguous. Looked up from germline, CDR1 is SGHNT and CDR2 is YYREEE (reference sequence). This CDR3 contains 15 residues. V was cut by 3 bases and J by 1 base, with 10 bases left in between. The CDR3 DNA reads TGTGCCAGCAGCTCCAGAAGTGGGAACACCGGGGAGCTGTTTTTT. It is translated as CASSSRSGNTGELFF.

This clone was recorded many times. The chain joins TRBV5-1 to TRBJ1-4; D is possibly TRBD1 (5 bases). The CDR3 totals 16 residues. Germline loops: CDR1 SGHRS, CDR2 YFSETQ. Between the trimmed V and J ends, which lost 4 bases and 1 base, there was a span of 14 bases. CDR3 coding DNA: TGCGCCAGCAGCCCGGGGGTCCGGGAAACTAATGAAAAACTGTTTTTT. Translation gives CASSPGVRETNEKLFF.

About this clone itself: The conserved final phenylalanine or tryptophan is absent from the CDR3, which likely points to a read error. The genes are TRBV4-3 and TRBJ1-5, with 10 positions matching TRBD1. V shed 0 bases, J shed 7 bases, and the junction held 6 bases outside the gene matches. This CDR3 comprises 16 residues. Germline CDR1 reads LGHNA; CDR2 reads YSLEER. The DNA for the CDR3 is TGCGCCAGCAGCCAAGATCGGGACAGGGGATACCAGCCCCAGCATGTT. Its translation is CASSQDRDRGYQPQHV.

This clone showed up just a few times. The chain is built from TRBV30 and TRBJ1-4, with 8 nucleotides matching TRBD1. Germline V lookup: CDR1 GTSNPN, CDR2 SVGIG (reference sequence). This CDR3 comprises 16 residues. V dropped 2 bases and J dropped 2; count of bases not matched to a gene: 7. The CDR3 here is CAWSFNHRGTNEKLFF. The CDR3, as DNA: TGTGCCTGGAGTTTCAACCACAGGGGGACTAATGAAAAACTGTTTTTT.

This rearrangement joins TRBV15 to TRBJ1-4, with D possibly matching TRBD1 (6 bases). The CDR3 length is 15 residues. CDR1 and CDR2 (germline): LNHNV, YYDKDF (reference sequence). V gave up 6 bases and J gave up 1 base, with 12 bases separating them. CDR3 loop: CATSWRGGTNEKLFF. CDR3 coding DNA: TGTGCCACCAGTTGGAGGGGGGGAACTAATGAAAAACTGTTTTTT.

This rearrangement joins TRBV7-8 to TRBJ2-5; 10 bases map to TRBD2. The germline gives CDR1 SGHVS, CDR2 FQNEAQ. The CDR3 runs 18 residues. J was trimmed by 0 bases and V by 5 bases; bases with no gene match: 12. CDR3 nucleotides: TGTGCCAGCAGCCCCCGGTTTTCCCTAGCGGGGGACCAAGAGACCCAGTACTTC. Its protein product is CASSPRFSLAGDQETQYF.

The V call is TRBV13, the J call TRBJ1-6; tentative D call: TRBD1 (5 bases). The germline V gene has CDR1 PRHDT and CDR2 FYEKMQ (reference sequence). CDR3 length: 17 residues. V was clipped by 2 bases and J by 0 bases, with 11 bases between them. This CDR3 reads CASSLQGLSSYNSPLHF. The CDR3 bases are TGTGCCAGCAGCTTACAGGGCCTTAGCTCCTATAATTCACCCCTCCACTTT.

This clone was detected only a few times. This chain links TRBV5-1 with TRBJ2-7; 9 bases align to TRBD1. The ends lost 4 bases at V and 3 bases at J; junction bases unmatched: 8. The CDR3 is 15 amino acids. The germline gives CDR1 SGHRS, CDR2 YFSETQ. CDR3 sequence: CASSVNTGGIYEQYF. The CDR3 nucleotides are TGCGCCAGCAGCGTCAACACAGGGGGCATCTACGAGCAGTACTTC.

The genes are TRBV28 and TRBJ1-5, with no clear D. Trimming cost V 4 bases and J 3 bases, with 13 bases left between them. Germline-derived CDR1 and CDR2 are MDHEN and SYDVKM. This CDR3 has 15 amino acids. CDR3 protein: CASSSRDKYNQPQHF. The CDR3 coding sequence is TGTGCCAGCAGTTCCCGCGACAAGTACAATCAGCCCCAGCATTTT.

This clone was seen once. The chain is built from TRBV6-1 and TRBJ2-7; 7 nucleotides agree with TRBD1. Germline V gene sequence: CDR1 MNHNS, CDR2 SASEGT. The V gene end was trimmed by 1 base and the J gene end by 3 bases; junction bases not matched to a gene: 12. The CDR3 is made up of 17 amino acids. CDR3 in amino acids: CASSEVRGQSLYYEQYF. CDR3 nucleotide sequence: TGTGCCAGCAGTGAAGTTAGGGGGCAGAGCCTTTACTACGAGCAGTACTTC.

V usage is TRBV5-4 and J usage is TRBJ1-2; TRBD1 agrees at 9 bases. CDR3 length: 15 amino acids. Germline V CDR1 and CDR2: SGHNT, YYREEE (reference sequence). J gave up 4 bases and V 4 bases, and 8 bases lay outside the gene matches. Here the CDR3 reads CASSPLGQGSYGYTF. The CDR3 DNA is TGTGCCAGCAGCCCACTCGGACAGGGGAGCTATGGCTACACCTTC.

About this clone itself: In this CDR3 the conserved last residue, phenylalanine or tryptophan, is missing, so a read error is likely. This chain connects TRBV28 to TRBJ1-5, with D possibly TRBD1 on 5 matching bases. The CDR3 consists of 13 residues. Deletions cut 6 bases from V and 4 bases from J, with 10 bases between. The V gene's germline CDR1 is MDHEN and CDR2 SYDVKM. The CDR3 loop reads CASSMDTNQPQHV. For the CDR3, the DNA is TGTGCCAGCAGCATGGACACTAATCAGCCCCAGCATGTT.

The J gene is TRBJ2-5, the V gene TRBV4-1; D is undetermined. Germline V gene lookup returns CDR1 MGHRA and CDR2 YSYEKL. CDR3 size: 14 residues. The V end was cut by 0 bases, the J end by 4 bases, with 9 bases between. CDR3 loop: CASSQDPRLETQYF. The CDR3, as DNA: TGCGCCAGCAGCCAAGATCCCAGACTAGAGACCCAGTACTTC.

In this sample, this clone turned up a few times. V gene TRBV7-2 combines with J gene TRBJ2-3, with D tentatively TRBD2 (5 bases). The V and J ends lost 5 bases and 2 bases respectively, with 11 bases between them. There are 14 residues in the CDR3. Germline lookup yields CDR1 SGHTA and CDR2 FQGNSA. CDR3 loop: CASSQTRLTDTQYF. In DNA, the CDR3 is TGTGCCAGCAGCCAAACTAGGCTCACAGATACGCAGTATTTT.

J is TRBJ2-7 and V is TRBV9; no definite D call. The CDR3 loop spans 15 amino acids. V shed 1 base and J shed 0 bases, with 11 bases lying between them. Germline V gene lookup returns CDR1 SGDLS and CDR2 YYNGEE. The CDR3 DNA follows: TGTGCCAGCAGCGTAAGTATGGGCCGCTCCTACGAGCAGTACTTC. This sequence encodes CASSVSMGRSYEQYF.

V gene TRBV6-5 combines with J gene TRBJ1-1; D is possibly TRBD1 (5 bases). Trimming removed 6 bases from V and 2 bases from J, with 16 bases in between. The germline V gene encodes CDR1 MNHEY and CDR2 SVGAGI. The CDR3 totals 15 residues. The CDR3 loop is CASRAGRARNTEAFF. As DNA, the CDR3 is TGTGCCAGCAGGGCCGGCAGGGCGCGAAACACTGAAGCTTTCTTT.

Only a few counts were recorded for this clone. V gene TRBV28 combines with J gene TRBJ1-5, with a weak D call TRBD1 (5 bases). The CDR3 spans 15 residues. The germline V gene has CDR1 MDHEN and CDR2 SYDVKM. Trimming removed 6 bases from V and 4 bases from J, with 16 bases in between. The CDR3 DNA reads as TGTGCCAGCAGCCCGGGGGTAACCTTAAATCAGCCCCAGCATTTT. It codes for CASSPGVTLNQPQHF. Full variable domain (missing parts from reference TRBV28 and TRBJ1-5): DVKVTQSSRYLVKRTGEKVFLECVQDMDHENMFWYRQDPGLGLRLIYFSYDVKMKEKGDIPEGYSVSREKKERFSLILESASTNQTSMYLCASSPGVTLNQPQHFGDGTRLSIL.

The chain is built from TRBV14 and TRBJ2-1; 8 bases are a match to TRBD1. V dropped 3 bases and J dropped 7; count of bases not matched to a gene: 5. Germline CDR1 is SGHDN and CDR2 is FVKESK. The CDR3 extends over 14 amino acids. The DNA for the CDR3 is TGTGCCAGCAGCCAGGACAGGGTGGGAAATGAGCAGTTCTTC. Protein: CASSQDRVGNEQFF.

The chain has TRBV10-2 and TRBJ1-4; D is perhaps TRBD1 (5 bases). Germline V gene data show CDR1 as WSHSY and CDR2 as SAAADI. Between the trimmed V and J ends, which lost 5 bases and 4 bases, there was a span of 14 bases. The CDR3 totals 15 residues. The CDR3 spells CASSITDSGNEKLFF. The CDR3 DNA is TGCGCCAGCAGTATTACTGACAGTGGTAATGAAAAACTGTTTTTT.

This clone was counted only a few times. The chain uses TRBV11-3 and TRBJ2-1; 8 nucleotides line up with TRBD2. This CDR3 has 15 amino acids. The germline V gene has CDR1 SGHNT and CDR2 YENEEA. With 3 bases clipped from V and 3 bases from J, the junction kept 4 bases outside the gene matches. CDR3 residues: CASSLREANYNEQFF. Here the CDR3 DNA reads TGTGCCAGCAGCTTGCGGGAGGCAAACTACAATGAGCAGTTCTTC.

This clone was recorded once. V is TRBV2 and J is TRBJ1-5, with D perhaps TRBD1 (5 bases). Trimming cost V 2 bases and J 4 bases, with 12 bases left between them. The CDR3 runs 15 residues. Per the germline V gene, CDR1 is SNHLY and CDR2 is FYNNEI. The CDR3, as DNA: TGTGCCAGCAGTGAATGGGGGAGGGGTAATCAGCCCCAGCATTTT. Translated: CASSEWGRGNQPQHF.

This chain joins TRBV7-9 and TRBJ1-1; D gene ambiguous. Germline V CDR1 and CDR2: SEHNR, FQNEAQ (reference sequence). The CDR3 covers 12 residues. Trimming stripped 2 bases from V and 6 bases from J, with 7 bases between. CDR3 sequence (DNA): TGTGCCAGCAGCTTATTTATCGCTGAAGCTTTCTTT. As protein: CASSLFIAEAFF.